Presented here are 13 T cell receptor beta chains from one specimen sequenced in a study of T cell responses to AZD1222 COVID-19 vaccine. Sequenced by immunoSEQ multiplex PCR; TCRdb stores in-frame clones only, minus some. The repertoire consists of around 140,000 clones, with around 94% occurring once and the leading ten covering around 10%. Sequences were derived from peripheral blood, sampled 28 days after the second AZD1222 dose. The receptors originated from an adult who received the AZD1222 COVID-19 vaccine.

The chain carries TRBV14 and TRBJ2-7, with 9 positions matching TRBD1. The length of the CDR3 is 16 residues. With 2 bases clipped from V and 2 bases from J, the junction kept 7 bases outside the gene matches. Germline loops: CDR1 SGHDN, CDR2 FVKESK. The CDR3 here is CASSQPTGGPAYEQYF. In DNA form, the CDR3 reads TGTGCCAGCAGCCAACCGACAGGGGGGCCGGCCTACGAGCAGTACTTC.

V is TRBV28 and J is TRBJ1-5; a weak D match, TRBD1 (5 bases). Per the germline V gene, CDR1 is MDHEN and CDR2 is SYDVKM. This CDR3 contains 15 residues. Trimming took 2 bases from V and 3 from J, leaving 11 bases between them. CDR3 protein: CASSLQGRSNQPQHF. CDR3 nucleotides: TGTGCCAGCAGTTTACAGGGCCGCTCCAATCAGCCCCAGCATTTT. Filled out from reference TRBV28 and TRBJ1-5, the complete variable domain reads DVKVTQSSRYLVKRTGEKVFLECVQDMDHENMFWYRQDPGLGLRLIYFSYDVKMKEKGDIPEGYSVSREKKERFSLILESASTNQTSMYLCASSLQGRSNQPQHFGDGTRLSIL.

The V call is TRBV11-1, the J call TRBJ2-1; the D gene is possibly TRBD2 (6 bases). Trimming removed 3 bases at V and 8 bases at J, with 14 bases between. Germline V CDR1 and CDR2: SGHAT, FQDESV (reference sequence). The CDR3 sequence is 14 residues long. In DNA form, the CDR3 reads TGTGCCAGCAGCTTGACCCTCGGGGGTTATGAGCAGTTCTTC. Its translation: CASSLTLGGYEQFF.

The chain joins TRBV28 to TRBJ2-7; 8 positions agree with TRBD1. CDR1 MDHEN and CDR2 SYDVKM come from the germline V gene. V lost 4 bases, J lost 3 bases, and 8 bases stayed unmatched. The CDR3 loop spans 15 amino acids. CDR3 bases: TGTGCCAGCAGTTCCCGGGACAGGTACAACTACGAGCAGTACTTC. This encodes CASSSRDRYNYEQYF.

V and J are TRBV5-6 and TRBJ1-6; a weak D match, TRBD1 (6 bases). V was pared by 0 bases and J by 7 bases, with 11 bases between. The CDR3 is 15 amino acids. The germline gives CDR1 SGHDT, CDR2 YYEEEE. This CDR3 is CASSLGGGGNSPLHF. The CDR3 bases are TGTGCCAGCAGCTTGGGAGGTGGGGGCAATTCACCCCTCCACTTT.

This chain connects TRBV16 to TRBJ2-2, with 8 bases matching TRBD1. Germline V gives CDR1 KGHSY, CDR2 FQNENV. CDR3 size: 15 residues. V dropped 1 base and J dropped 4; count of bases not matched to a gene: 2. CDR3 in DNA: TGTGCCAGCAGCCAATGGACAGGGAGCACCGGGGAGCTGTTTTTT. It specifies CASSQWTGSTGELFF.

The genes are TRBV6-5 and TRBJ2-1; TRBD1 aligns across 9 bases. CDR3 length equals 15 residues. Trimming cost V 6 bases and J 7 bases; bases outside gene matches: 10. Germline lookup yields CDR1 MNHEY and CDR2 SVGAGI. The CDR3 bases are TGTGCCAGCAGCCCCCCCGGGACAGGGAAGAATGAGCAGTTCTTC. This codes for CASSPPGTGKNEQFF.

This chain joins TRBV10-3 and TRBJ2-1; 13 positions agree with TRBD2. V was clipped by 2 bases and J by 0 bases; unmatched bases: 4. The CDR3 loop spans 18 amino acids. Germline V gene data show CDR1 as ENHRY and CDR2 as SYGVKD. The CDR3 loop reads CAISEGLAGDSSYNEQFF. The CDR3 DNA sequence: TGTGCCATCAGTGAGGGACTAGCGGGGGACAGCTCCTACAATGAGCAGTTCTTC.

This chain connects TRBV12-3 or TRBV12-4 to TRBJ1-1; D ambiguous. The CDR3 has 11 amino acids. Trimming took 4 bases from V and 6 from J, leaving 6 bases between them. CDR3: CASSSGPEAFF. DNA of the CDR3: TGTGCCAGCAGTTCCGGGCCTGAAGCTTTCTTT.

CDR3 amino acids: CASSLAQDSGNTIYF. In DNA, the CDR3 is TGCGCCAGCAGCTTGGCACAGGACTCTGGAAACACCATATATTTT. This sequence joins TRBV5-1 and TRBJ1-3; possibly TRBD1 for D (5 bases). CDR3 size: 15 residues. From germline, CDR1 is SGHRS and CDR2 YFSETQ. V was pared by 0 bases and J by 0 bases, with 7 bases between.

The chain links TRBV3-1 (or the pseudogene TRBV3-2) to TRBJ1-2; D unresolved. This CDR3 is built from 16 residues. Germline CDR1 reads LGHDT; CDR2 reads YNNKEL (reference sequence). Trimming stripped 0 bases from V and 4 bases from J, with 15 bases between. The CDR3 nucleotides are TGTGCCAGCAGCCAAGATTCCTGGGCGGAAAGCTATGGCTACACCTTC. It is translated as CASSQDSWAESYGYTF.

The chain is built from TRBV19 and TRBJ2-7; TRBD1 matches 9 bases. Germline V CDR1 and CDR2: LNHDA, SQIVND (reference sequence). The CDR3 is 14 amino acids. Trimming took 7 bases from V and 3 from J; bases not matched to a gene: 7. The CDR3 nucleotides are TGTGCCAGTATCGGGACAGGGAGGAACTACGAGCAGTACTTC. This gives the protein CASIGTGRNYEQYF.

The chain is built from TRBV2 and TRBJ2-1, with 13 bases fitting TRBD2. Trimming removed 4 bases from V and 7 bases from J; junction bases left unmatched: 1. The CDR3 is 14 residues long. CDR1 and CDR2 (germline): SNHLY, FYNNEI. The CDR3 is CASSAGLAGNEQFF. CDR3 in DNA: TGTGCCAGCAGTGCGGGACTAGCGGGGAATGAGCAGTTCTTC.